This T cell receptor (beta chain) appears in the sequencing data of a study of beta chain features in type 1 diabetes. Regarding the study as a whole: Moderate yet significant TCRB CDR3 shortening was seen in Type 1 diabetes patients in all four CD4+ subsets. The influence of HLA type on TCRB rearrangement stayed undetermined. Shorter templates might be favored by PCR, and equally so in patients and in controls.

The study reverse transcribed the entire isolated RNA, so it sequenced expressed TCRB transcripts. This table comes from immunoSEQ multiplex PCR, and its TCRdb copy is limited to in-frame clones, with some not included. The sample lists almost 350,000 clones; around 8.5% were seen once. CDR3 length: 13 amino acids. CDR1 is GTSNPN and CDR2 is SVGIG in the germline V gene (reference sequence). Trimming removed 4 bases at V and 5 bases at J, with 14 bases between. Notes on this clone: What it binds is not known.

The chain is built from TRBV30 and TRBJ2-5, with D possibly being TRBD2 (7 bases). The sequence came from a man under 40 with type 1 diabetes. Material for sequencing was central memory CD4+ T cells from blood. CDR3 coding DNA: TGTGCCTGGACGGGGGGCGATGGGGAGACCCAGTACTTC. Residues: CAWTGGDGETQYF.